The clone carrying this TCR beta chain was seen a single time. These data originate in a study of blood T cell repertoires in COVID-19. Across the whole study: PBMCs, B-cell-depleted T cells, or T cells provided the cDNA or gDNA that made up the material.

Germline V gives CDR1 KGHSH, CDR2 LQKENI. Trimming stripped 4 bases from V and 1 base from J, with 11 bases between. The CDR3 contains 15 residues. The authors' processing: Using reference gene primer amplification, nucleated cell counts were estimated. Clones were sequenced by immunoSEQ multiplex PCR, and TCRdb holds only the in-frame ones, with some missing. The DNA gave D and trimming, while V, J and clone size come from that table. The sample records approximately 340,000 clones, 80% to 95% being singletons. The chain combines TRBV18 with TRBJ2-1; possibly TRBD2 for D (5 bases). The receptor comes from a woman aged 40-49 years who had been exposed to COVID-19. Material for sequencing was PBMCs or T cells enriched from blood (not recorded which). The DNA for the CDR3 is TGTGCCAGCTCACTAGTAGCGTTGTCCTACAATGAGCAGTTCTTC. It encodes CASSLVALSYNEQFF.